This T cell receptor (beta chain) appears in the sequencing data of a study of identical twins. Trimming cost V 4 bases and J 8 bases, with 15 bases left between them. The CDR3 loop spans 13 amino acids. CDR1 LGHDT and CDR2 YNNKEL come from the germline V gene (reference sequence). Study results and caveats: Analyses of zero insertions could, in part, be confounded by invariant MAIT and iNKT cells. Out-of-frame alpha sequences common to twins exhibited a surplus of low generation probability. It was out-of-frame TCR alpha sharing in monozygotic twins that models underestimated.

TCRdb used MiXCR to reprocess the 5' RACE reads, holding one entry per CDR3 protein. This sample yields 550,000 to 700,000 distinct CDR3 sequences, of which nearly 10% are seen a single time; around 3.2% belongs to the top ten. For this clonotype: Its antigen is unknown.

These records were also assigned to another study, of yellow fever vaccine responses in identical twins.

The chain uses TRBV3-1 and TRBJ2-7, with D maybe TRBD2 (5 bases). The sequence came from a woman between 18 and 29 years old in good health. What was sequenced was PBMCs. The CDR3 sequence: CASSLREIRKQYF. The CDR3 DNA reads TGTGCCAGCAGCCTCCGGGAAATACGCAAGCAGTACTTC.